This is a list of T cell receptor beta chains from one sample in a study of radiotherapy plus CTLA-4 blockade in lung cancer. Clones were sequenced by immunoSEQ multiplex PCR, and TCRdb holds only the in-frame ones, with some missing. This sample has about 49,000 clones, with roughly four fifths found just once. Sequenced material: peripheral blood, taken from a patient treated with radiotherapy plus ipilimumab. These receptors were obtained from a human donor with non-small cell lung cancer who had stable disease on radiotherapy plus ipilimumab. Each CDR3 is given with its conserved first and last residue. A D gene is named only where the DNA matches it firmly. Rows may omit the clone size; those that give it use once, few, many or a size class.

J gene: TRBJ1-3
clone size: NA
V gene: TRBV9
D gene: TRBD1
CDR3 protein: CASSVGDRAASGNTIYF
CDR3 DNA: TGTGCCAGCAGCGTAGGTGACAGGGCAGCCTCTGGAAACACCATATATTTT

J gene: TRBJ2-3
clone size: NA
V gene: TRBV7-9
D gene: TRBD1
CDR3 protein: CASSQGGWGYTDTQYF
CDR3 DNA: TGTGCCAGCAGCCAAGGGGGCTGGGGATACACAGATACGCAGTATTTT

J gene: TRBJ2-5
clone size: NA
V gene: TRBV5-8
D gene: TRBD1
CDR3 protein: CASSRGQGNQETQYF
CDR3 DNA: TGTGCCAGCAGCCGGGGACAGGGGAATCAAGAGACCCAGTACTTC

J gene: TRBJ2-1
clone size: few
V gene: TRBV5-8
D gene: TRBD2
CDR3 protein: CASSLASSGVISYNEQFF
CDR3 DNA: TGTGCCAGCAGCTTGGCGTCTAGCGGGGTTATCTCCTACAATGAGCAGTTCTTC

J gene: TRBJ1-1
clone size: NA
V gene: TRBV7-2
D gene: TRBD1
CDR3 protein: CASSLHHGGTGEAFF
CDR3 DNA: TGTGCCAGCAGCTTACATCATGGCGGGACAGGGGAAGCTTTCTTT

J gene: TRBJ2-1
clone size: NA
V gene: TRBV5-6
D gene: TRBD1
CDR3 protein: CASSWRGQVGHEQFF
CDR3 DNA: TGTGCCAGCAGCTGGAGGGGACAGGTAGGACATGAGCAGTTCTTC

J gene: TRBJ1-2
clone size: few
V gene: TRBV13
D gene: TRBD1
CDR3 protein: CARSSGQGGGYGYTF
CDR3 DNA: TGTGCCCGCAGCTCGGGCCAGGGGGGGGGCTATGGCTACACCTTC

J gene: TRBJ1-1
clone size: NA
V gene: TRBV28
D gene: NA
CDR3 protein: CASSSLGGLGEAFF
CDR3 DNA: TGTGCCAGCAGTTCATTAGGAGGGCTGGGTGAAGCTTTCTTT

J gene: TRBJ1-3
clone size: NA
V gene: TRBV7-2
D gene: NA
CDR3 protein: CASSTGPFSGNTIYF
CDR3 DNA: TGTGCCAGCAGCACAGGGCCATTCTCTGGAAACACCATATATTTT

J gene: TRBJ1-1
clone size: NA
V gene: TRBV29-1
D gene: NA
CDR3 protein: CSVVRGLNTEAFF
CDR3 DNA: TGCAGCGTTGTGCGGGGGCTGAACACTGAAGCTTTCTTT

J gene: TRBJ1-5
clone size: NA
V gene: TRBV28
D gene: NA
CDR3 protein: CASSLLSRELSDQPQHF
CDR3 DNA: TGTGCCAGCAGTTTACTTAGCAGGGAATTAAGCGATCAGCCCCAGCATTTT

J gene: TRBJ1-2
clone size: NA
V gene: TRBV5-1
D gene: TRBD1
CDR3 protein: CASSLGTGGNYGYTF
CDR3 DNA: TGCGCCAGCAGCTTGGGAACAGGGGGTAACTATGGCTACACCTTC

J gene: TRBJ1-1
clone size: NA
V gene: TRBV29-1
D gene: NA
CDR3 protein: CSVVGRMNTEAFF
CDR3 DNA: TGCAGCGTTGTCGGACGGATGAACACTGAAGCTTTCTTT

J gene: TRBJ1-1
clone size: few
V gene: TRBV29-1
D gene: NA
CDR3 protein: CSVRALLMNTEAFF
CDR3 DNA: TGCAGCGTCCGGGCCCTGTTGATGAACACTGAAGCTTTCTTT

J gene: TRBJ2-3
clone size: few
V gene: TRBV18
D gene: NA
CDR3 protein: CASSLRQDDTQYF
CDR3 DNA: TGTGCCAGCTCGCTCAGACAGGACGATACGCAGTATTTT

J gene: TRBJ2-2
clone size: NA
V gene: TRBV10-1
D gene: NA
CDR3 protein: CASRGDTGELFF
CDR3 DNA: TGCGCCAGCAGGGGGGACACCGGGGAGCTGTTTTTT

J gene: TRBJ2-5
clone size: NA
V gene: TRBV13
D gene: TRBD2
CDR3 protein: CASSLAGTSRETQYF
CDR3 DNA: TGTGCCAGCAGCTTGGCCGGGACTAGCCGAGAGACCCAGTACTTC

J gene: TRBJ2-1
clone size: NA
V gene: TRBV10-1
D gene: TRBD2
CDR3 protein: CASSESGLARLFF
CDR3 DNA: TGCGCCAGCAGTGAGTCTGGACTAGCGAGGCTGTTCTTC

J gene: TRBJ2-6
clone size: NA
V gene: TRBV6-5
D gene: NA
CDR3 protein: CASSDASSGANVLTF
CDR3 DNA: TGTGCCAGCAGCGACGCCTCCTCTGGGGCCAACGTCCTGACTTTC

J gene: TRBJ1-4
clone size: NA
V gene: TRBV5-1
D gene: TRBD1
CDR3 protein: CASSLGTGDVKLFF
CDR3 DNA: TGCGCCAGCAGCCTCGGGACAGGGGACGTAAAACTGTTTTTT

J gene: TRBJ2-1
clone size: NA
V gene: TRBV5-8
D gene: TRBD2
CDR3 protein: CASSLASGLYNEQFF
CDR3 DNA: TGTGCCAGCAGTTTAGCTAGCGGTCTCTACAATGAGCAGTTCTTC

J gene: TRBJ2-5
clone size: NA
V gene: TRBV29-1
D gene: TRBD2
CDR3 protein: CSVRGGPGETQYF
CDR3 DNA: TGCAGCGTTCGCGGGGGGCCCGGGGAGACCCAGTACTTC

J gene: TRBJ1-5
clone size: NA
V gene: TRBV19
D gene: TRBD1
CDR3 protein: CASSLQGDQPQHF
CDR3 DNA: TGTGCCAGTAGTCTACAGGGGGACCAGCCCCAGCATTTT

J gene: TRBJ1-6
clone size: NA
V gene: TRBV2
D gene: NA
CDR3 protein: CAGTRGFDSPLHF
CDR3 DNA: TGTGCCGGCACCCGGGGTTTTGATTCACCCCTCCACTTT

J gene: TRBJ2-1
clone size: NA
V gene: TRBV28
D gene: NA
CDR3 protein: CASRERNEQFF
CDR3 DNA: TGTGCCAGCAGGGAGAGGAATGAGCAGTTCTTC

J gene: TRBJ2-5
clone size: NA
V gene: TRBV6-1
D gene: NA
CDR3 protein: CASSERREARQETQYF
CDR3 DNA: TGTGCCAGCAGTGAAAGGAGGGAGGCCAGACAAGAGACCCAGTACTTC

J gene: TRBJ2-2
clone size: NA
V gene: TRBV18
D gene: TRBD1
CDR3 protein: CASSVSQGANTGELFF
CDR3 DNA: TGTGCCAGCTCAGTGTCACAGGGGGCGAACACCGGGGAGCTGTTTTTT

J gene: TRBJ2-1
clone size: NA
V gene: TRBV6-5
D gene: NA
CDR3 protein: CASRRPGKPYNEQFF
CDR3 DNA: TGTGCCAGCAGGAGACCAGGGAAACCCTACAATGAGCAGTTCTTC

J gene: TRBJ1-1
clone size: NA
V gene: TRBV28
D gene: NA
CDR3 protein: CASSLSAGMSTEAFF
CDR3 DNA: TGTGCCAGCAGTTTATCGGCAGGAATGAGCACTGAAGCTTTCTTT

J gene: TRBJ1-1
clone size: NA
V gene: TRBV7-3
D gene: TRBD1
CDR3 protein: CASSPLGAGGNTEAFF
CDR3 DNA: TGTGCCAGCAGCCCCTTAGGTGCAGGGGGAAACACTGAAGCTTTCTTT

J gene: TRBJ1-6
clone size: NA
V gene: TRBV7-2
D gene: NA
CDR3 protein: CASSYQGGYNSPLHF
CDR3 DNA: TGTGCCAGCAGTTATCAGGGAGGTTATAATTCACCCCTCCACTTT

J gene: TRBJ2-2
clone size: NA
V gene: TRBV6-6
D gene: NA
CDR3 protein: CASSAQGTGELFF
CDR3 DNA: TGTGCCAGCAGTGCACAGGGAACCGGGGAGCTGTTTTTT

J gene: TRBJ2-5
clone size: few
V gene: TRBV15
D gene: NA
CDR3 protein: CATSRARSGIETQYF
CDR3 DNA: TGTGCCACCAGCAGAGCACGATCCGGGATAGAGACCCAGTACTTC

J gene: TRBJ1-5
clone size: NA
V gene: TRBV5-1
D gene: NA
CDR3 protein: CASSLDSRTDQPQHF
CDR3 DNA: TGCGCCAGCAGCCTCGACAGCCGCACGGATCAGCCCCAGCATTTT

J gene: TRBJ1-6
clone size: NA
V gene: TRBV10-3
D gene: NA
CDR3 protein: CAISESQGISPLHF
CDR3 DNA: TGTGCCATCAGTGAGTCACAGGGAATATCACCCCTCCACTTT

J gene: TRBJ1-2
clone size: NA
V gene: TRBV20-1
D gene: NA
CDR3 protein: CSASPLGGYTF
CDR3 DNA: TGCAGTGCCTCTCCCTTAGGGGGCTACACCTTC

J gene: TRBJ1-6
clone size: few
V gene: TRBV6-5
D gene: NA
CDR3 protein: CASSAGPYNSPLHF
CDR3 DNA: TGTGCCAGCAGTGCAGGGCCCTATAATTCACCCCTCCACTTT

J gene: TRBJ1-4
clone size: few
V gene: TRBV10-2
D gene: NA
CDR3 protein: CASRRDGSTNEKLFF
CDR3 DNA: TGCGCCAGCAGACGGGACGGTTCAACTAATGAAAAACTGTTTTTT

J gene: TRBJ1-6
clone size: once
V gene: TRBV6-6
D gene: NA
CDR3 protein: CASSYSFQEHNSPLHF
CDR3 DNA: TGTGCCAGCAGTTACTCGTTCCAGGAGCACAATTCACCCCTCCACTTT

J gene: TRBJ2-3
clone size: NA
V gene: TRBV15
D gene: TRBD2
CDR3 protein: CATSPGLATSTDTQYF
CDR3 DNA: TGTGCCACCAGTCCAGGACTAGCAACTAGCACAGATACGCAGTATTTT

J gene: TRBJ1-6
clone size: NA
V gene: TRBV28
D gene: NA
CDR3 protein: CASLPDHNSPLHF
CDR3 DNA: TGTGCCAGCCTACCCGACCACAATTCACCCCTCCACTTT

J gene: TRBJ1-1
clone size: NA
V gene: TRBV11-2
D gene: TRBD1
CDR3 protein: CASSQGGQAFF
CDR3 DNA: TGTGCCAGCAGCCAGGGGGGCCAAGCTTTCTTT

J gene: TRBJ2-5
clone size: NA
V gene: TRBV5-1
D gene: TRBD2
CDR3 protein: CASTKGGAAHQETQYF
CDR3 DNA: TGCGCCAGCACAAAGGGAGGGGCTGCGCATCAGGAGACCCAGTACTTC

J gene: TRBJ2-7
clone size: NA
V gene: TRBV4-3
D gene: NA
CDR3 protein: CASSQDRGGSTGLREQYF
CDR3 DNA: TGCGCCAGCAGCCAAGATAGGGGGGGGAGTACAGGACTACGGGAGCAGTACTTC

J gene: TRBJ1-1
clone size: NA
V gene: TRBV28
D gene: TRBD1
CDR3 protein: CASSLGQGGWGEWNTEAFF
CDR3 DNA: TGTGCCAGCAGTCTTGGACAGGGGGGCTGGGGGGAGTGGAACACTGAAGCTTTCTTT